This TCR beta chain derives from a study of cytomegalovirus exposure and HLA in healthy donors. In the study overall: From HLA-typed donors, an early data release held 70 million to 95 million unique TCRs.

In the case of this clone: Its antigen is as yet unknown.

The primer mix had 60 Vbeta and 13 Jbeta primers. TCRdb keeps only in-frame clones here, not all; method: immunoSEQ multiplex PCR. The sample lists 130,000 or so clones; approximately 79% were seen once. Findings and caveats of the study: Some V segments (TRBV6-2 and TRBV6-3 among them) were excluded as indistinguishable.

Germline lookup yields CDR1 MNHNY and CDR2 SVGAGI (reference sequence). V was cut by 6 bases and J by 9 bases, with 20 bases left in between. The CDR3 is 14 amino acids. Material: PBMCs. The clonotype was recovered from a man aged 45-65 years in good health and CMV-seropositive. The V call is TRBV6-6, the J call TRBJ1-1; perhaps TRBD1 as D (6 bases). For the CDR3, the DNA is TGTGCCAGCAGAAACACCCAATACAGGGAAAAAGCTTTCTTT. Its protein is CASRNTQYREKAFF.